This passage covers 8 T cell receptor beta chains from one sample sequenced in a study of T cell changes during pregnancy in multiple sclerosis. Measured with immunoSEQ multiplex PCR; TCRdb has only the in-frame clones, and not every one. The sample has approximately 99,000 clones; around nine tenths are singletons. The starting material was peripheral blood, obtained in the second trimester of pregnancy. These receptors were taken from a female donor in good health, enrolled as a control in a pregnancy study.

CDR3 sequence (DNA): TGTGCCATCAGGACAGGGGTGGGCACTGAAGCTTTCTTT. Translated: CAIRTGVGTEAFF. The V call is TRBV10-3, the J call TRBJ1-1; 8 positions match TRBD1. The germline V gene has CDR1 ENHRY and CDR2 SYGVKD. The J segment lost 4 bases and the V segment lost 6 bases, leaving 4 bases of the junction unmatched. This CDR3 has 13 residues.

This clone was seen just once. V usage is TRBV18 and J usage is TRBJ2-3; TRBD2 matches 8 bases. Germline loops: CDR1 KGHSH, CDR2 LQKENI. The junction had 11 bases not matched to a gene; V was cut back by 0 bases and J by 0 bases. The CDR3 is 19 residues long. The CDR3 DNA sequence: TGTGCCAGCTCACCACCGGGATCGTTAGCGGGGCTAAGCACAGATACGCAGTATTTT. Translated: CASSPPGSLAGLSTDTQYF.

The chain couples TRBV4-1 to TRBJ1-6; D may be TRBD1 (6 bases). Trimming removed 1 base from V and 5 bases from J, with 12 bases in between. The CDR3 sequence is 16 residues long. CDR1 is MGHRA and CDR2 is YSYEKL in the germline V gene. The DNA for the CDR3 is TGCGCCAGCAGCCAAGGTCACAGGGCCGATAATTCACCCCTCCACTTT. Protein: CASSQGHRADNSPLHF.

This clone came up once. The chain carries TRBV30 and TRBJ2-3; 8 bases line up with TRBD2. Trimming took 2 bases from V and 4 from J; bases not matched to a gene: 5. The CDR3 spans 14 residues. CDR1 and CDR2 (germline): GTSNPN, SVGIG (reference sequence). The DNA for the CDR3 is TGTGCCTGGAGTCCCGGACTAGCATCAGATACGCAGTATTTT. Encoded protein: CAWSPGLASDTQYF.

This rearrangement joins TRBV7-9 to TRBJ2-7; TRBD1 aligns across 9 bases. CDR3 length equals 15 residues. V lost 0 bases and J lost 5; bases outside the gene matches: 5. Germline lookup yields CDR1 SEHNR and CDR2 FQNEAQ (reference sequence). As DNA, the CDR3 is TGTGCCAGCAGCTTAGCTGAGACAGGGGGGCACGAGCAGTACTTC. Its translation: CASSLAETGGHEQYF.

This clone was counted between two and nine times. The rearrangement links TRBV25-1 to TRBJ1-6; no reliable D call. Germline CDR1 MGHDK, CDR2 SYGVNS. This CDR3 region has 13 residues. Trimming took off 3 bases at V and 10 bases at J, with 10 bases between the two ends. CDR3 amino acids: CASSEVAGSPLHF. The CDR3 nucleotides are TGTGCCAGCAGTGAGGTCGCGGGGTCACCCCTCCACTTT.

The chain couples TRBV6-1 to TRBJ2-7, with 7 nucleotides matching TRBD1. This CDR3 region has 14 residues. Germline V gene data show CDR1 as MNHNS and CDR2 as SASEGT. The J segment lost 0 bases and the V segment lost 4 bases, leaving 3 bases of the junction unmatched. CDR3 sequence: CASSGGQNSYEQYF. For the CDR3, the DNA is TGTGCCAGCAGTGGGGGACAGAACTCCTACGAGCAGTACTTC.

J is TRBJ1-1 and V is TRBV6-4; TRBD1 might be the D (5 bases). Trimming left V 0 bases short and J 0 bases short, with 11 bases between. Germline V lookup: CDR1 MRHNA, CDR2 SNTAGT. CDR3 length: 16 amino acids. CDR3 in DNA: TGTGCCAGCAGTGACTCGGGACTGACTATGAACACTGAAGCTTTCTTT. Translation gives CASSDSGLTMNTEAFF.